The table lists the clone carrying this T cell receptor (beta chain) with many counts. Its matching antigen is unknown. The CDR3 extends over 14 amino acids. The V segment lost 7 bases and the J segment 2 bases; nucleotides outside the gene matches: 7. A second PCR of 7 to 11 cycles used a sample-barcoded 5' primer and a J-beta primer mix. TCRdb used MiXCR to reprocess the 5' RACE reads, holding one entry per CDR3 protein. Of 800,000 to 950,000 distinct CDR3 sequences in the sample, 48% are singletons; the top ten hold 13%. There were at least 5.5 micrograms of total RNA extracted from every sample. This entry comes from a study of blood T cells in healthy people across ages. Study outcomes and limitations: In these data, TCR beta diversity tracked strongly with naive T cell percentage. In older individuals, TCR beta diversity per million T cells was lower, falling roughly linearly with age. Naive CD4+ cell counts and diversity both ran higher in long-lived than in aged donors.

The genes are TRBV12-3 or TRBV12-4 and TRBJ1-2; TRBD1 agrees at 7 bases. The sequenced material came from blood. The source is a young man in good health. The CDR3: CASINRGFNYGYTF. In nucleotides, the CDR3 is TGTGCCAGCATTAACAGGGGATTCAACTATGGCTACACCTTC.